The 28 T cell receptor beta chains given below trace back to one sample, sequenced in a study of neurological immune-mediated disorders. In TCRdb, the 5' RACE reads were re-called with MiXCR into one record per CDR3 protein. Of about 46,000 distinct CDR3 sequences in the sample, around 2.9% were seen once. Sequencing was carried out using PBMCs. These receptors were collected from a woman in her fifties or sixties with multiple sclerosis.

This clonotype has a count of ten or more. The J gene is TRBJ1-6, the V gene TRBV20-1, with a possible D match to TRBD1 (6 bases). The V end was cut by 6 bases, the J end by 8 bases, with 17 bases between. The V gene's germline CDR1 is DFQATT and CDR2 SNEGSKA (reference sequence). CDR3 size: 14 residues. CDR3 nucleotides: TGCAGTGCACCGCCGCCAGGGGCCTATTCACCCCTCCACTTT. Its protein is CSAPPPGAYSPLHF.

On this clonotype: Possible read error: a much larger clone is one base away. The V gene is TRBV6-5, the J gene TRBJ2-6, with D possibly being TRBD1 (6 bases). In germline, CDR1 is MNHEY, CDR2 SVGAGI. This CDR3 is built from 13 residues. The CDR3 is CASRALGAKVLTF. DNA of the CDR3: TGTGCCAGCAGGGCTTTGGGGGCCAAAGTCCTGACTTTC.

This clonotype was recorded at least ten times. The chain combines TRBV5-1 with TRBJ2-3; D uncertain. Trimming stripped 4 bases from V and 1 base from J, with 7 bases between. Germline CDR1 SGHRS, CDR2 YFSETQ. This CDR3 comprises 13 residues. The CDR3 DNA follows: TGCGCCAGCAGCCCCGAGGGCACAGATACGCAGTATTTT. Translation: CASSPEGTDTQYF.

In its sample, this clonotype was seen many times. The chain joins TRBV5-4 to TRBJ2-2, with unresolved D. V was pared by 0 bases and J by 2 bases, with 8 bases between. Per germline, CDR1 SGHNT and CDR2 YYREEE (reference sequence). The CDR3 spans 15 residues. CDR3 nucleotide sequence: TGTGCCAGCAGCTTGGAACTACCTAACACCGGGGAGCTGTTTTTT. Translation gives CASSLELPNTGELFF.

This clonotype was observed at least ten times. V is TRBV12-3 or TRBV12-4 and J is TRBJ1-2; 10 bases map to TRBD1. The V and J ends lost 4 bases and 8 bases, in that order; junction bases with no gene match: 4. This CDR3 region has 13 residues. The CDR3 loop is CASSWDRGGGYTF. The CDR3, as DNA: TGTGCCAGCAGTTGGGACAGGGGAGGCGGCTACACCTTC.

A note on this clonotype: This may be a read error, as it is one base from a much larger clone. This sequence joins TRBV7-9 and TRBJ2-7; no clear D. Germline V gene lookup returns CDR1 SEHNR and CDR2 FQNEAQ (reference sequence). The CDR3 consists of 11 residues. The CDR3 coding sequence is TGTGCCAACAGCCACGATTACGAGCAGTACTTC. As protein: CANSHDYEQYF.

This clonotype turned up a few times. The rearrangement links TRBV28 to TRBJ2-7; the match to TRBD1 covers 8 bases. The CDR3 has 13 residues. The ends lost 6 bases at V and 1 base at J; junction bases unmatched: 2. CDR1 and CDR2 (germline): MDHEN, SYDVKM. The CDR3 nucleotides are TGTGCCAGCAGACGGACAGGGTCCTACGAGCAGTACTTC. This encodes CASRRTGSYEQYF.

This clonotype was observed at least ten times. The V call is TRBV20-1, the J call TRBJ2-5, with a weak D call TRBD2 (5 bases). The germline CDR1 and CDR2 sequences are DFQATT and SNEGSKA (reference sequence). The V gene lost 5 bases and the J gene lost 4 bases, with 14 bases spanning the gap. The CDR3 is made up of 13 amino acids. The CDR3 sequence is CSARTPLGETQYF. The CDR3 DNA reads as TGCAGTGCTCGGACTCCTCTGGGAGAGACCCAGTACTTC.

This clonotype was detected many times. J is TRBJ2-3 and V is TRBV9, with 8 bases aligning to TRBD2. Losses at the gene ends were 4 bases for V and 4 bases for J; bases not matched to a gene: 14. The CDR3 spans 17 residues. CDR1 is SGDLS, CDR2 YYNGEE, per germline. Here the CDR3 DNA reads TGTGCCAGCAGCCACCCGGGGACTAGGGCCCCCCCAGATACGCAGTATTTT. The encoded protein is CASSHPGTRAPPDTQYF.

This clonotype was observed many times. This rearrangement joins TRBV27 to TRBJ1-5, with TRBD1 matching 8 bases. Germline V gene data show CDR1 as MNHEY and CDR2 as SMNVEV (reference sequence). This CDR3 contains 19 residues. Unmatched junction bases numbered 22, after V lost 5 bases and J lost 7 bases. CDR3 loop: CASSLKYLTDRVGKQPQHF. The CDR3 DNA reads as TGTGCCAGCAGTCTGAAATACCTTACGGACAGGGTTGGGAAACAGCCCCAGCATTTT.

This clonotype was recorded at least ten times. As DNA, the CDR3 is TGTGCCAGCACCACAACAGAGACCCAGTACTTC. Translation: CASTTTETQYF. This rearrangement joins TRBV7-2 to TRBJ2-5; the D is unclear. Between the trimmed V and J ends, which lost 7 bases and 4 bases, there was a span of 7 bases. The V gene's germline CDR1 is SGHTA and CDR2 FQGNSA. The CDR3 length is 11 residues.

This clonotype has ten or more counts. V and J are TRBV10-3 and TRBJ1-6; no reliable D call. Germline CDR1 ENHRY, CDR2 SYGVKD. CDR3 length: 17 amino acids. Trimming cost V 11 bases and J 0 bases, with 20 bases left between them. The CDR3 sequence: CASHFGPEISYNSPLHF. As DNA, the CDR3 is TGTGCCTCCCATTTTGGCCCGGAAATCTCCTATAATTCACCCCTCCACTTT.

There are many counts of this clonotype. The rearrangement links TRBV20-1 to TRBJ2-3; 10 bases map to TRBD2. CDR1 and CDR2 from the germline V gene are DFQATT and SNEGSKA (reference sequence). This CDR3 has 17 amino acids. V was pared by 1 base and J by 4 bases, with 11 bases of the junction left unmatched. The chain's CDR3 is CSARGGASGRRSDTQYF. In nucleotides, the CDR3 is TGCAGTGCTAGAGGGGGGGCTAGCGGGAGAAGGTCAGATACGCAGTATTTT.

The sample holds many counts of this clonotype. The gene calls are TRBV12-3 or TRBV12-4 and TRBJ2-1; maybe TRBD1 (5 bases). CDR3 size: 12 residues. Trimming stripped 6 bases from V and 7 bases from J, with 10 bases between. CDR3 sequence (DNA): TGTGCCAGCAGATCAGGGTTAAATGAGCAGTTCTTC. Protein sequence: CASRSGLNEQFF.

This clonotype was detected ten times or more. The J gene is TRBJ2-1, the V gene TRBV5-1; 9 bases agree with TRBD2. In germline, CDR1 is SGHRS, CDR2 YFSETQ. V shed 1 base, J shed 7 bases, and the junction held 6 bases outside the gene matches. The CDR3 runs to 15 residues. The CDR3 reads CASSLLGLATNEQFF. The CDR3 DNA reads TGCGCCAGCAGCTTGTTGGGACTAGCAACGAATGAGCAGTTCTTC.

This clonotype was seen ten or more times. The chain is built from TRBV7-8 and TRBJ1-5; no firm D call. Trimming shortened V by 3 bases and J by 5 bases, and 8 bases separated the two germline ends. This CDR3 comprises 13 residues. CDR1 is SGHVS and CDR2 is FQNEAQ in the germline V gene. CDR3 region: CASSFLSDQPQHF. DNA of the CDR3: TGTGCCAGCAGCTTTTTATCAGATCAGCCCCAGCATTTT.

This clonotype appeared many times. The chain is built from TRBV11-1 and TRBJ2-1; TRBD1 might be the D (6 bases). Deletions cut 2 bases from V and 7 bases from J, with 9 bases between. The CDR3 contains 13 residues. Germline lookup yields CDR1 SGHAT and CDR2 FQDESV (reference sequence). The CDR3 sequence: CASSLTQGNEQFF. The CDR3 coding sequence is TGTGCCAGCAGCTTAACTCAGGGGAATGAGCAGTTCTTC.

This clonotype has a count of ten or more. The chain couples TRBV7-2 to TRBJ2-1; unclear D gene. Germline CDR1 is SGHTA and CDR2 is FQGNSA. V lost 5 bases and J lost 5, with 16 bases in between. This CDR3 is built from 15 residues. CDR3 region: CASSGRRQDHNEQFF. CDR3 nucleotide sequence: TGTGCCAGCAGCGGTCGACGGCAGGACCACAATGAGCAGTTCTTC.

The table lists this clonotype with many counts. The chain links TRBV4-2 to TRBJ2-3; 11 bases fit TRBD1. The CDR3 spans 17 residues. Germline CDR1 LGHNA, CDR2 YNFKEQ. The junction had 9 bases not matched to a gene; V was cut back by 5 bases and J by 2 bases. The chain's CDR3 is CASSETGTGGSTDTQYF. The CDR3 DNA sequence: TGTGCCAGCAGCGAAACCGGGACAGGGGGGTCCACAGATACGCAGTATTTT.

This clonotype came up many times. The chain carries TRBV7-2 and TRBJ2-3, with 9 bases lining up with TRBD2. This CDR3 has 14 amino acids. The V segment lost 3 bases and the J segment 4 bases; nucleotides outside the gene matches: 2. Germline loops: CDR1 SGHTA, CDR2 FQGNSA. This CDR3 is CASSLSGRSDTQYF. In nucleotides, the CDR3 is TGTGCCAGCAGCTTGAGCGGGAGGTCAGATACGCAGTATTTT.

Many counts were recorded for this clonotype. Compared with germline, one end of the junction differs, possibly owing to a read error. The rearrangement uses TRBV6-5 and TRBJ2-1; TRBD2 is a possible D gene (7 bases). This CDR3 has 13 residues. CDR1 and CDR2 from the germline V gene are MNHEY and SVGAGI. This CDR3 reads CASSYSAGAVLVF. CDR3 nucleotides: TGTGCCAGCAGTTACTCGGCGGGGGCGGTGTTAGTCTTC.

This clonotype came up many times. The rearrangement uses TRBV20-1 and TRBJ2-5; TRBD1 aligns across 7 bases. CDR3 length: 15 amino acids. In germline, CDR1 is DFQATT, CDR2 SNEGSKA (reference sequence). Trimming at V came to 0 bases and at J to 2 bases, leaving 6 bases not matched to a gene. The CDR3 is CSARDLGRGQETQYF. The CDR3 bases are TGCAGTGCTAGAGATCTCGGCAGGGGGCAAGAGACCCAGTACTTC.

This clonotype showed up many times. J is TRBJ2-4 and V is TRBV12-3 or TRBV12-4; D is perhaps TRBD2 (5 bases). The CDR3 totals 14 residues. The ends were cut back, 1 base at V and 7 bases at J, with 11 bases in the middle. DNA of the CDR3: TGTGCCAGCAGTTTAGGAGGGTGGGAGAACATTCAGTACTTC. Protein sequence: CASSLGGWENIQYF.

This clonotype was recorded many times. The gene calls are TRBV12-3 or TRBV12-4 and TRBJ2-3; TRBD2 is a possible D gene (6 bases). CDR3 length equals 16 residues. The germline V and J ends were trimmed by 2 bases and 1 base, with 13 bases remaining between them. CDR3 in DNA: TGTGCCAGCAGTTTAAGGAGGGCCCTAGGCACAGATACGCAGTATTTT. Its protein is CASSLRRALGTDTQYF.

This clonotype was recorded at least ten times. CDR3 loop: CASSHSGANVLTF. CDR3 sequence (DNA): TGTGCCAGCAGCCACTCCGGGGCCAACGTCCTGACTTTC. The chain couples TRBV3-1 to TRBJ2-6; D not resolved. V lost 3 bases, J lost 4 bases, and 4 bases lay in between. Germline-derived CDR1 and CDR2 are LGHDT and YNNKEL (reference sequence). The CDR3 covers 13 residues.

This clonotype was observed at least ten times. The rearrangement uses TRBV28 and TRBJ2-7; a weak D match, TRBD2 (5 bases). The CDR3 totals 13 residues. Trimming removed 5 bases at V and 2 bases at J, with 10 bases between. The germline V gene has CDR1 MDHEN and CDR2 SYDVKM. The CDR3 sequence: CASSATMPYEQYF. CDR3 nucleotide sequence: TGTGCCAGCAGTGCGACTATGCCCTACGAGCAGTACTTC.

This clonotype was recorded at least ten times. The rearrangement joins TRBV11-1 to TRBJ2-5, with 9 bases lining up with TRBD1. J was trimmed by 2 bases and V by 5 bases; bases with no gene match: 9. Per the germline V gene, CDR1 is SGHAT and CDR2 is FQDESV (reference sequence). CDR3 length: 16 residues. The CDR3 DNA reads as TGTGCCAGCAGCGACCGGGACAGGGCGAGACAAGAGACCCAGTACTTC. Translating gives CASSDRDRARQETQYF.

This clonotype has a count of ten or more. The V and J genes are TRBV5-1 and TRBJ2-2, with D perhaps TRBD1 (6 bases). Looked up from germline, CDR1 is SGHRS and CDR2 is YFSETQ. V lost 1 base and J 6 bases, leaving 10 bases between the germline ends. The CDR3 has 14 amino acids. The CDR3 DNA reads TGCGCCAGCAGCTTGTACAGGGTAGCCGGGGAGCTGTTTTTT. Residues: CASSLYRVAGELFF.